This T cell receptor beta chain was obtained from a study of CD8+ T cells in alopecia areata. Study details: Each day, treated patients took oral tofacitinib twice, at 5 to 10 mg per dose. Tofacitinib was given for 6 to 18 months, then stopped for 6 months.

This clone was seen more than once but under ten times. Its antigen is as yet unknown. The authors extracted RNA and reverse transcribed it into cDNA as the sequencing template. Profiled with immunoSEQ multiplex PCR; TCRdb holds only in-frame clones, not every one. The data show 110,000 to 150,000 clones, about 60% seen once. Study conclusions and caveats: In lesional scalp, particularly from alopecia totalis/universalis, clonality was higher than in normal scalp.

It was from alopecia areata patients that lesional scalp punch biopsies and peripheral blood were collected. This CDR3 is 14 amino acids long. Germline lookup yields CDR1 MNHEY and CDR2 SMNVEV (reference sequence). Trimming removed 5 bases at V and 5 bases at J, with 15 bases between. V is TRBV27 and J is TRBJ2-5, with TRBD1 as a possible D gene (6 bases). This specimen was CD4+ T cells sorted from blood, taken at week 0. The source is a human donor with alopecia areata. CDR3 residues: CASSPTRGRETQYF. The CDR3 DNA follows: TGTGCCAGCAGTCCCACCAGGGGTCGGGAGACCCAGTACTTC.